The 26 T cell receptor beta chains below come from one sample, sequenced in a study of blood T cells in healthy people across ages (dated by TCRdb to about 2015). Library preparation used 5' RACE. Sequencer: Illumina HiSeq 2500. A second about 7 to 11 cycle PCR used a sample-barcoded 5' primer and a J-beta primer mix. TCRdb passed the public sequencing reads through fastp at Q25 and MiXCR, retaining productive beta sequences. All rows with the same CDR3 protein become a single entry with the most common DNA and genes. The sample has 1.5 million to 2 million distinct CDR3 sequences on record, roughly 28% of them singletons. The ten largest clones add up to roughly 8% of the sample. Source material: blood. Receptor source: a woman in her 30s in good health.

The chain employs TRBV28 and TRBJ2-7, with 11 bases identical to TRBD2. This CDR3 region has 14 residues. V lost 8 bases to trimming and J lost 2 bases; unmatched junction nucleotides: 5. Germline V gene lookup returns CDR1 MDHEN and CDR2 SYDVKM. CDR3: CASVVSGGAYEQYF. CDR3 bases: TGTGCCAGCGTAGTTAGCGGGGGGGCCTACGAGCAGTACTTC.

In regard to this clonotype: This may stem from a read error, because a much larger clone lies one nucleotide away. V usage is TRBV9 and J usage is TRBJ2-5; 10 nucleotides match TRBD2. The assigned J gene may be wrong: the sequence end matches TRBJ2-7 better. Germline V gene sequence: CDR1 SGDLS, CDR2 YYNGEE. The CDR3 is made up of 15 amino acids. The CDR3 here is CASSVELAGIREQYF. The CDR3 bases are TGTGCCAGCAGCGTAGAACTAGCGGGGATCCGCGAGCAGTACTTC.

The genes are TRBV7-2 and TRBJ2-1; 7 nucleotides match TRBD1. J gave up 4 bases and V 5 bases, and 8 bases lay outside the gene matches. Germline loops: CDR1 SGHTA, CDR2 FQGNSA. The CDR3 loop spans 15 amino acids. The DNA for the CDR3 is TGTGCCAGCAGCAAGAACAGGGGCCCTTACAATGAGCAGTTCTTC. This codes for CASSKNRGPYNEQFF.

The V and J genes are TRBV7-8 and TRBJ1-2, with D unclear. The CDR3 has 16 residues. Germline V gene lookup returns CDR1 SGHVS and CDR2 FQNEAQ. Trimming shortened V by 2 bases and J by 0 bases, and 13 bases separated the two germline ends. The chain's CDR3 is CASSLISSSTNYGYTF. As DNA, the CDR3 is TGTGCCAGCAGCTTAATCAGTAGTTCCACTAACTATGGCTACACCTTC.

This clonotype was recorded at least ten times. The chain recombines TRBV18 with TRBJ2-7; 7 bases are a match to TRBD2. Trimming at V came to 8 bases and at J to 4 bases, leaving 11 bases not matched to a gene. Germline CDR1 is KGHSH and CDR2 is LQKENI. The CDR3 covers 14 residues. The CDR3, as DNA: TGTGCCAGCAGTCCTCAGGGCGGGGGATACGAGCAGTACTTC. It encodes CASSPQGGGYEQYF.

CDR3 DNA sequence: TGCAGCGTGACCGGGAGAGGGCAGTTCTTC. Amino acids: CSVTGRGQFF. The chain has TRBV29-1 and TRBJ2-1; D is perhaps TRBD2 (6 bases). The germline V gene has CDR1 SQVTM and CDR2 ANQGSEA. The CDR3 extends over 10 amino acids. Trimming cost V 6 bases and J 12 bases, with 12 bases left between them.

This clonotype appeared a few times. The chain is built from TRBV10-1 and TRBJ2-7; a weak D match, TRBD2 (6 bases). Germline CDR1 reads WNHNN; CDR2 reads SYGVQD (reference sequence). The ends were cut back, 4 bases at V and 5 bases at J, with 18 bases in the middle. The CDR3 is 15 residues long. The CDR3 reads CASSAAGSTRDEQYF. In nucleotides, the CDR3 is TGCGCCAGCAGTGCCGCGGGATCCACCCGGGACGAGCAGTACTTC.

Notes on this clonotype: Just one base apart from a much larger clone, this may be a read error. This chain connects TRBV10-3 to TRBJ2-7, with D perhaps TRBD2 (6 bases). The CDR3 loop spans 15 amino acids. Per germline, CDR1 ENHRY and CDR2 SYGVKD. CDR3 sequence: CAISERREVGREQCF. The CDR3 DNA reads TGTGCCATCAGCGAGAGGAGGGAGGTCGGTCGCGAGCAGTGCTTC.

V gene TRBV11-2 combines with J gene TRBJ2-1; D not certain. Per the germline V gene, CDR1 is SGHAT and CDR2 is FQNNGV. The CDR3 loop spans 13 amino acids. The V end was cut by 0 bases, the J end by 5 bases, with 5 bases between. The CDR3 DNA follows: TGTGCCAGCAGCTTAGATAAAAACAATGAGCAGTTCTTC. It translates to CASSLDKNNEQFF.

This chain connects TRBV10-3 to TRBJ2-5; 8 positions match TRBD2. J was trimmed by 5 bases and V by 6 bases; bases with no gene match: 5. The germline V gene encodes CDR1 ENHRY and CDR2 SYGVKD. The CDR3 runs to 13 residues. The CDR3 protein is CAISESGSETQYF. The DNA for the CDR3 is TGTGCCATCAGCGAAAGCGGGAGCGAGACCCAGTACTTC.

Only a few counts were recorded for this clonotype. The chain carries TRBV5-1 and TRBJ2-1; 16 nucleotides line up with TRBD2. The CDR3 covers 19 residues. The germline CDR1 and CDR2 sequences are SGHRS and YFSETQ. V shed 3 bases, J shed 5 bases, and the junction held 11 bases outside the gene matches. This CDR3 reads CASSSTGTSGGGWNNEQFF. The CDR3 nucleotides are TGCGCCAGCAGCTCAACCGGGACTAGCGGGGGGGGATGGAACAATGAGCAGTTCTTC.

This clonotype turned up a few times. The J gene is TRBJ2-2, the V gene TRBV5-1, with D hard to call. Per germline, CDR1 SGHRS and CDR2 YFSETQ. Trimming stripped 0 bases from V and 6 bases from J, with 15 bases between. This CDR3 comprises 16 residues. The CDR3 region is CASSLEGSVGPGELFF. CDR3 in DNA: TGCGCCAGCAGCTTGGAAGGTTCGGTTGGTCCCGGGGAGCTGTTTTTT.

The rearrangement joins TRBV6-5 to TRBJ1-2; no definite D call. Looked up from germline, CDR1 is MNHEY and CDR2 is SVGAGI. Trimming took 0 bases from V and 6 from J, leaving 11 bases between them. The CDR3 extends over 14 amino acids. Here the CDR3 DNA reads TGTGCCAGCAGTTACTCTAGCAGGACGGATGGCTACACCTTC. Protein: CASSYSSRTDGYTF.

The chain recombines TRBV20-1 with TRBJ1-1; 12 bases match TRBD1. With V trimmed by 6 bases and J by 7 bases, 6 bases remained unmatched. Germline CDR1 DFQATT, CDR2 SNEGSKA (reference sequence). This CDR3 is 13 amino acids long. The chain's CDR3 is CSAGDRGRGEAFF. CDR3 sequence (DNA): TGCAGTGCAGGGGACAGGGGGCGCGGTGAAGCTTTCTTT.

As to this clonotype: The junction does not match germline at one end; this may be a read error. The chain links TRBV9 to TRBJ2-1; no clear D gene. Germline CDR1 SGDLS, CDR2 YYNGEE. This CDR3 comprises 12 residues. DNA of the CDR3: TGTGCCAACAGCGTAGGCTACAATGAGCAGTTCTTC. Translation: CANSVGYNEQFF.

The V gene is TRBV11-2, the J gene TRBJ2-7; D is uncertain. The CDR3 extends over 15 amino acids. CDR1 is SGHAT, CDR2 FQNNGV, per germline. The V and J ends lost 2 bases and 5 bases respectively, with 16 bases between them. Here the CDR3 reads CASSLSHGTTNEQYF. Here the CDR3 DNA reads TGTGCCAGCAGCTTATCCCACGGAACTACGAACGAGCAGTACTTC.

In this sample, this clonotype turned up once. J is TRBJ1-2 and V is TRBV28; 10 bases are a match to TRBD1. The germline V gene has CDR1 MDHEN and CDR2 SYDVKM. V was clipped by 6 bases and J by 4 bases; unmatched bases: 14. CDR3 length equals 17 residues. The CDR3 protein is CASSETGGASAGYGYTF. In DNA, the CDR3 is TGTGCCAGCAGCGAGACAGGGGGCGCATCTGCCGGCTATGGCTACACCTTC.

This clonotype was picked up a small number of times. The chain combines TRBV2 with TRBJ2-4, with TRBD2 matching 13 bases. The J call is uncertain, as TRBJ2-5 better fits the DNA end. The CDR3 contains 15 residues. Germline V gene data show CDR1 as SNHLY and CDR2 as FYNNEI. CDR3 residues: CASRKLAGGLETQYF. DNA of the CDR3: TGTGCCAGCAGGAAACTAGCGGGGGGGCTCGAGACCCAGTACTTC.

The rearrangement joins TRBV6-5 to TRBJ1-1; 7 bases are shared with TRBD1. The germline V gene encodes CDR1 MNHEY and CDR2 SVGAGI. V was pared by 5 bases and J by 7 bases, with 16 bases of the junction left unmatched. This CDR3 comprises 16 residues. CDR3 DNA sequence: TGTGCCAGCAGTAACCCCGGGGCAGGGGGTGCGGTTGAAGCTTTCTTT. It specifies CASSNPGAGGAVEAFF.

With respect to this clonotype: A much more abundant neighbour one base away suggests this may be a read error. The chain joins TRBV20-1 to TRBJ2-3; D possibly uses TRBD1 or TRBD2 (5 bases each). CDR1 DFQATT and CDR2 SNEGSKA come from the germline V gene (reference sequence). This CDR3 is 13 amino acids long. Trimming stripped 3 bases from V and 3 bases from J, with 10 bases between. This CDR3 is CSARFWGTDTQYF. The CDR3 nucleotides read TGCAGTGCTAGGTTCTGGGGGACAGATACGCAGTATTTT.

Comments on this clonotype: Its ends do not fully match the called genes, so a read error is possible. The chain uses TRBV7-9 and TRBJ1-1; perhaps TRBD1 as D (5 bases). The length of the CDR3 is 15 residues. Germline CDR1 reads SEHNR; CDR2 reads FQNEAQ (reference sequence). CDR3 nucleotides: TGTGCCTGCAGCTTAGCCGGGACCTTCAGAGCTGAAGCTTTCTTT. The encoded protein is CACSLAGTFRAEAFF.

This clonotype was detected only once. This rearrangement joins TRBV20-1 to TRBJ2-7, with D possibly being TRBD2 (6 bases). CDR3 length: 16 amino acids. V was shortened by 0 bases and J by 7 bases, with 22 bases between the two germline ends. CDR1 is DFQATT, CDR2 SNEGSKA, per germline (reference sequence). CDR3 loop: CSARDHQISGYNEQYF. CDR3 in DNA: TGCAGTGCTAGAGATCACCAGATAAGCGGGTACAATGAGCAGTACTTC.

This clonotype was detected a few times. V usage is TRBV29-1 and J usage is TRBJ2-7; tentative D call: TRBD2 (7 bases). CDR1 is SQVTM and CDR2 is ANQGSEA in the germline V gene. The CDR3 sequence is 16 residues long. V was clipped by 0 bases and J by 3 bases, with 18 bases between them. This chain's CDR3 is CSVEDRGAGHNYEQYF. CDR3 sequence (DNA): TGCAGCGTTGAAGATCGGGGGGCAGGTCATAACTACGAGCAGTACTTC.

The table lists this clonotype with many counts. The J gene is TRBJ1-1, the V gene TRBV4-1; 9 bases line up with TRBD1. The CDR3 is made up of 15 amino acids. CDR1 is MGHRA and CDR2 is YSYEKL in the germline V gene. The V and J ends lost 4 bases and 5 bases, in that order; junction bases with no gene match: 8. The CDR3 sequence: CASSLRTGGRTEAFF. The CDR3 DNA reads TGCGCCAGCAGCCTTCGTACAGGGGGCAGGACTGAAGCTTTCTTT.

This sequence joins TRBV7-9 and TRBJ1-5; D possibly corresponds to TRBD1 (6 bases). V gave up 1 base and J gave up 4 bases, with 14 bases separating them. This CDR3 comprises 16 residues. The germline V gene has CDR1 SEHNR and CDR2 FQNEAQ (reference sequence). For the CDR3, the DNA is TGTGCCAGCAGCTTAGAGTCCGGGGGCAGAAATCAGCCCCAGCATTTT. Its translation is CASSLESGGRNQPQHF. The entire variable domain, with the rest obtained from reference TRBV7-9 and TRBJ1-5, is as follows: DTGVSQNPRHKITKRGQNVTFRCDPISEHNRLYWYRQTLGQGPEFLTYFQNEAQLEKSRLLSDRFSAERPKGSFSTLEIQRTEQGDSAMYLCASSLESGGRNQPQHFGDGTRLSIL.

This clonotype was seen more than once but under ten times. This chain joins TRBV9 and TRBJ1-5; tentatively, D is TRBD1 (6 bases). V was clipped by 1 base and J by 6 bases, with 14 bases between them. Germline CDR1 and CDR2: SGDLS and YYNGEE. This CDR3 contains 15 residues. The CDR3 DNA reads as TGTGCCAGCAGCGTATCTGGGGGCCCGCTTCAGCCCCAGCATTTT. Translating gives CASSVSGGPLQPQHF.